These T cell receptor beta chains were read from a single sample in a study of response to subunit inactivated influenza vaccine. In TCRdb, the RT-PCR reads were re-called with MiXCR into one record per CDR3 protein. The sample contains 500,000 to 750,000 distinct CDR3 sequences, 14% of which appear only once. Sequences were derived from PBMCs from blood, sampled 11 to 12 days after vaccination. The origin of the receptors is a man aged 50 or older who received an inactivated influenza vaccine. The CDR3 runs from the conserved cysteine through the conserved F or W. A D gene is named only where the DNA matches it firmly. Size is omitted from some rows. Given values are once, few, many or a class for expanded clones.

V gene: TRBV6-1
clone size: NA
D gene: TRBD2
J gene: TRBJ2-7
CDR3 protein: CASSGSWYEQYF
CDR3 DNA: TGTGCAAGTAGCGGGAGCTGGTACGAGCAGTACTTC

V gene: TRBV28
clone size: NA
D gene: NA
J gene: TRBJ2-7
CDR3 protein: CASSLYTGRVYEQYF
CDR3 DNA: TGTGCCAGCAGTTTGTACACAGGAAGGGTCTACGAGCAGTACTTC

V gene: TRBV6-2/TRBV6-3
clone size: few
D gene: NA
J gene: TRBJ1-6
CDR3 protein: CASSYQGTSPLHF
CDR3 DNA: TGTGCCAGCAGTTATCAGGGAACTTCACCCCTCCACTTT

V gene: TRBV12-3/TRBV12-4
clone size: NA
D gene: NA
J gene: TRBJ1-2
CDR3 protein: CASSGGAVGYTF
CDR3 DNA: TGTGCCAGCAGTGGCGGGGCTGTAGGCTACACCTTC

V gene: TRBV2
clone size: few
D gene: NA
J gene: TRBJ2-5
CDR3 protein: CASSERWGLQETQYF
CDR3 DNA: TGTGCCAGCAGTGAACGATGGGGGCTCCAAGAGACCCAGTACTTC

V gene: TRBV27
clone size: many
D gene: TRBD2
J gene: TRBJ2-1
CDR3 protein: CASSQNGIAGGLLF
CDR3 DNA: TGTGCCAGCAGTCAAAACGGAATAGCGGGAGGTTTACTCTTC

V gene: TRBV6-1
clone size: few
D gene: NA
J gene: TRBJ2-3
CDR3 protein: CASSLPTRADTQYF
CDR3 DNA: TGTGCCAGCAGCCTCCCTACTCGTGCAGATACGCAGTATTTT

V gene: TRBV7-2
clone size: NA
D gene: TRBD2
J gene: TRBJ2-7
CDR3 protein: CASSPRPGLAFSYEQYF
CDR3 DNA: TGTGCCAGCAGCCCCCGACCGGGACTAGCGTTCTCCTACGAGCAGTACTTC

V gene: TRBV20-1
clone size: NA
D gene: NA
J gene: TRBJ2-1
CDR3 protein: CSALALGLSNEQFF
CDR3 DNA: TGCAGTGCCCTTGCACTAGGTCTTAGCAATGAGCAGTTCTTC

V gene: TRBV7-9
clone size: NA
D gene: NA
J gene: TRBJ1-2
CDR3 protein: CASSLVTRGYTF
CDR3 DNA: TGTGCCAGCAGCTTAGTGACCCGGGGCTACACCTTC

V gene: TRBV5-1
clone size: many
D gene: NA
J gene: TRBJ1-2
CDR3 protein: CASSPGGTIAGYTF
CDR3 DNA: TGCGCCAGCAGCCCGGGGGGGACGATCGCTGGCTACACCTTC

V gene: TRBV12-3/TRBV12-4
clone size: many
D gene: TRBD1
J gene: TRBJ2-5
CDR3 protein: CASSLGQGGTQETQYF
CDR3 DNA: TGTGCCAGCAGCCTTGGACAGGGAGGTACCCAAGAGACCCAGTACTTC

V gene: TRBV11-2
clone size: many
D gene: TRBD2
J gene: TRBJ2-3
CDR3 protein: CASSQLAGGPDTQYF
CDR3 DNA: TGTGCCAGCAGCCAACTAGCGGGGGGTCCAGATACGCAGTATTTT

V gene: TRBV15
clone size: few
D gene: TRBD2
J gene: TRBJ2-1
CDR3 protein: CATSRAAGGRDEQFF
CDR3 DNA: TGTGCCACCAGCAGAGCTGCGGGGGGGCGGGATGAGCAGTTCTTC

V gene: TRBV20-1
clone size: few
D gene: NA
J gene: TRBJ1-1
CDR3 protein: CSAWVGTRNTEAFF
CDR3 DNA: TGCAGTGCTTGGGTAGGGACCCGGAACACTGAAGCTTTCTTT

V gene: TRBV6-1
clone size: NA
D gene: TRBD2
J gene: TRBJ2-7
CDR3 protein: CASSVRLANEQYF
CDR3 DNA: TGTGCCAGCAGTGTGAGACTAGCGAACGAGCAGTACTTC

V gene: TRBV12-3/TRBV12-4
clone size: few
D gene: NA
J gene: TRBJ2-3
CDR3 protein: CASSPKSIDTQYF
CDR3 DNA: TGTGCCAGCAGTCCCAAGTCTATAGATACGCAGTATTTT

V gene: TRBV12-3/TRBV12-4
clone size: NA
D gene: TRBD1
J gene: TRBJ1-5
CDR3 protein: CASSLGTGANQPQHF
CDR3 DNA: TGTGCCAGCAGTTTAGGGACAGGGGCCAATCAGCCCCAGCATTTT

V gene: TRBV4-3
clone size: few
D gene: NA
J gene: TRBJ2-3
CDR3 protein: CASSRSGSVGTDTQYF
CDR3 DNA: TGCGCCAGCAGCCGATCCGGGTCGGTGGGGACAGATACGCAGTATTTT

V gene: TRBV5-5
clone size: few
D gene: TRBD1
J gene: TRBJ2-5
CDR3 protein: CASSFGTALRETQYF
CDR3 DNA: TGTGCCAGCAGTTTCGGGACAGCCCTTAGGGAGACCCAGTACTTC

V gene: TRBV24-1
clone size: few
D gene: TRBD1
J gene: TRBJ2-3
CDR3 protein: CATSSGGFSTDTQYF
CDR3 DNA: TGTGCCACCAGTTCAGGGGGCTTCAGCACAGATACGCAGTATTTT

V gene: TRBV29-1
clone size: few
D gene: NA
J gene: TRBJ1-4
CDR3 protein: CSVGEGSTRTNEKLFF
CDR3 DNA: TGCAGCGTTGGGGAGGGCTCAACTCGAACTAATGAAAAACTGTTTTTT

V gene: TRBV4-3
clone size: many
D gene: NA
J gene: TRBJ1-2
CDR3 protein: CASSQEISANYGYTF
CDR3 DNA: TGCGCCAGCAGCCAAGAGATAAGCGCTAACTATGGCTACACCTTC

V gene: TRBV19
clone size: few
D gene: NA
J gene: TRBJ1-1
CDR3 protein: CASSVTGPNTEAFF
CDR3 DNA: TGTGCCAGTAGTGTGACAGGACCGAACACTGAAGCTTTCTTT

V gene: TRBV19
clone size: NA
D gene: NA
J gene: TRBJ2-6
CDR3 protein: CASRTADDNVLTF
CDR3 DNA: TGTGCCAGTCGGACAGCTGACGACAACGTCCTGACTTTC

V gene: TRBV20-1
clone size: NA
D gene: NA
J gene: TRBJ2-3
CDR3 protein: CSASVSATDTQYF
CDR3 DNA: TGCAGTGCTAGCGTCAGCGCCACAGATACGCAGTATTTT

V gene: TRBV28
clone size: NA
D gene: TRBD2
J gene: TRBJ2-3
CDR3 protein: CASSLTSGMSTDTQYF
CDR3 DNA: TGTGCCAGCAGTTTAACTAGCGGGATGAGCACAGATACGCAGTATTTT

V gene: TRBV7-9
clone size: many
D gene: NA
J gene: TRBJ2-2
CDR3 protein: CASSLYPVSSLTGELFF
CDR3 DNA: TGTGCCAGCAGCTTGTATCCTGTGTCTAGCCTCACCGGGGAGCTGTTTTTT

V gene: TRBV4-1
clone size: many
D gene: NA
J gene: TRBJ1-1
CDR3 protein: CASSQAGHQNTEAFF
CDR3 DNA: TGCGCCAGCAGCCAAGCGGGACACCAGAACACTGAAGCTTTCTTT

V gene: TRBV20-1
clone size: NA
D gene: NA
J gene: TRBJ2-2
CDR3 protein: CSARDWDTGELFF
CDR3 DNA: TGCAGTGCTAGAGATTGGGACACCGGGGAGCTGTTTTTT

V gene: TRBV27
clone size: many
D gene: NA
J gene: TRBJ2-1
CDR3 protein: CASSLSLFVGSEQFF
CDR3 DNA: TGTGCCAGCAGTTTATCACTGTTCGTAGGGAGTGAGCAGTTCTTC

V gene: TRBV3-1
clone size: few
D gene: NA
J gene: TRBJ1-3
CDR3 protein: CASSRQGWGSGNTIYF
CDR3 DNA: TGTGCCAGCAGCCGGCAGGGTTGGGGCTCTGGAAACACCATATATTTT